This TCR beta chain was sequenced in a study of Graves' ophthalmopathy and Graves' hyperthyroidism. Broader study findings: Ophthalmopathy cases were distinguished from stable hyperthyroidism by a 13-signature model, reaching around 88% sensitivity and around 83% specificity. Most expanded clonotypes in thyroid above 0.001 frequency also showed up in blood.

This clonotype was detected once. Antigen unknown. For repertoire sequencing, the TCR beta CDR3 regions were amplified from RNA transcripts. Investigators did first-round RT-PCR with HTBI primers, then second-round multiplex PCR. TCRdb recomputed calls from the multiplex PCR reads with MiXCR, one row per CDR3 protein. In the table there are some 210,000 distinct CDR3 sequences, 25% to 30% of which are singletons. Diagnosis relied on clinical symptoms, serum thyroxine, TRAb, thyroid ultrasound and orbital computed tomography. Isolation of PBMCs was performed using 7.5 to 10 ml of fresh peripheral blood. The source is a man in his forties or fifties with Graves' ophthalmopathy. Sequenced material: peripheral blood.

The CDR3 sequence: CASSFKPRMNTEAFF. In nucleotides, the CDR3 is TGTGCCAGCAGTTTTAAGCCTCGTATGAACACTGAAGCTTTCTTT. The rearrangement links TRBV12-3 or TRBV12-4 to TRBJ1-1, with D uncertain. With 3 bases removed from V and 0 bases from J, the gap between germline ends came to 11 bases. The CDR3 is 15 amino acids.